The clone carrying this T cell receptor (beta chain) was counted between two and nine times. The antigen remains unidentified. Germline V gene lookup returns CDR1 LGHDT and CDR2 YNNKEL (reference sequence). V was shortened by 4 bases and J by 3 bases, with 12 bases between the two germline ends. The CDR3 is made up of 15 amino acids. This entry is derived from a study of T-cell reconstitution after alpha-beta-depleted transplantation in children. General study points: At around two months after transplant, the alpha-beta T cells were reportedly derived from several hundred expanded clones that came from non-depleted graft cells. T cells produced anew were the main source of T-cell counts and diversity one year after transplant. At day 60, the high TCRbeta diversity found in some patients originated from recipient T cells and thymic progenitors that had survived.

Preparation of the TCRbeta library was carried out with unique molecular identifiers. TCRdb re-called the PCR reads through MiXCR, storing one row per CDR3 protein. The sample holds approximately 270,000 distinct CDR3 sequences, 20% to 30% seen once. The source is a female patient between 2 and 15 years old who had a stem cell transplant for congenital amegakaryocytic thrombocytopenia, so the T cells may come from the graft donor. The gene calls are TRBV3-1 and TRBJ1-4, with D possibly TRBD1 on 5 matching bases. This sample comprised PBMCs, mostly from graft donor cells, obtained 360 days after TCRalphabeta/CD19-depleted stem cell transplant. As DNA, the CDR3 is TGTGCCAGCAGCCGTAACAGGTTGCCTAATGAAAAACTGTTTTTT. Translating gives CASSRNRLPNEKLFF.